This passage covers 11 T cell receptor beta chains from one sample sequenced in a study of CD8 T cells in Susac syndrome. RNA in amounts of roughly 0.5 to 1 ug was reverse transcribed with random hexamers. TCRdb re-called the immunoSEQ multiplex PCR reads with MiXCR, one entry per CDR3 protein. The sample contains about 200,000 distinct CDR3 sequences, about 90% of which appear only once. Sequencing input: CD8+ T cells from PBMCs. The receptors shown here come from a human donor with multiple sclerosis.

This sequence joins TRBV7-9 and TRBJ2-7; perhaps TRBD2 as D (6 bases). The CDR3 has 13 residues. The germline V gene encodes CDR1 SEHNR and CDR2 FQNEAQ (reference sequence). V shed 5 bases and J shed 0 bases, with 8 bases lying between them. The CDR3 protein is CASSQEGSYEQYF. The CDR3 DNA is TGTGCCAGCAGCCAGGAGGGCTCCTACGAGCAGTACTTC.

This clonotype is a singleton in its sample. V gene TRBV20-1 combines with J gene TRBJ1-1; 9 nucleotides line up with TRBD1. CDR3 length: 11 residues. V shed 5 bases, J shed 10 bases, and the junction held 5 bases outside the gene matches. Germline values: CDR1 DFQATT, CDR2 SNEGSKA (reference sequence). This CDR3 is CSAYAGQGAFF. The CDR3 DNA reads as TGCAGTGCTTACGCGGGACAGGGAGCTTTCTTT.

The genes are TRBV5-6 and TRBJ1-3; D not certain. In germline, CDR1 is SGHDT, CDR2 YYEEEE. CDR3 length: 14 amino acids. Trimming cost V 2 bases and J 1 base, with 7 bases left between them. The CDR3 region is CASSFGRSGNTIYF. DNA for the CDR3: TGTGCCAGCAGCTTTGGCAGATCTGGAAACACCATATATTTT.

This rearrangement joins TRBV9 to TRBJ2-5; D tentatively reads TRBD1 or TRBD2 (5 bases each). The CDR3 spans 14 residues. Trimming took off 6 bases at V and 3 bases at J, with 15 bases between the two ends. CDR1 is SGDLS, CDR2 YYNGEE, per germline. The CDR3 spells CASTLTGLEETQYF. In DNA, the CDR3 is TGTGCCAGCACCCTAACGGGGCTAGAAGAGACCCAGTACTTC.

The chain is built from TRBV12-3 or TRBV12-4 and TRBJ2-3; D not resolved. Trimming pared 6 bases from V and 3 bases from J, leaving 13 bases between. The CDR3 spans 14 residues. This CDR3 reads CASSVLGQTDTQYF. CDR3 in DNA: TGTGCCAGCAGCGTGCTCGGCCAGACAGATACGCAGTATTTT.

The J gene is TRBJ2-1, the V gene TRBV6-2 or TRBV6-3; TRBD2 aligns across 14 bases. This CDR3 is built from 15 residues. V gave up 6 bases and J gave up 4 bases; unmatched junction bases: 2. Germline V gene data show CDR1 as MNHEY and CDR2 as SVGEGT. CDR3 region: CASRGLAGGYNEQFF. CDR3 DNA sequence: TGTGCCAGCAGAGGACTAGCGGGAGGTTACAATGAGCAGTTCTTC.

V and J are TRBV7-2 and TRBJ2-3, with 8 bases lining up with TRBD2. CDR1 is SGHTA and CDR2 is FQGNSA in the germline V gene. CDR3 length: 15 residues. Trimming removed 1 base from V and 1 base from J; junction bases left unmatched: 1. The CDR3 bases are TGTGCCAGCAGCTTAGAACTAGCGGGCACAGATACGCAGTATTTT. Translating gives CASSLELAGTDTQYF.

CDR3 protein: CATSNSRDRGPNEQFF. The CDR3 DNA is TGTGCCACCAGCAACTCCCGGGACAGGGGGCCCAATGAGCAGTTCTTC. The J gene is TRBJ2-1, the V gene TRBV15; TRBD1 matches at 12 bases. Germline V gives CDR1 LNHNV, CDR2 YYDKDF (reference sequence). Trimming took 4 bases from V and 6 from J; bases not matched to a gene: 7. CDR3 length equals 16 residues.

The chain carries TRBV27 and TRBJ2-6; D gene ambiguous. Germline V CDR1 and CDR2: MNHEY, SMNVEV (reference sequence). The CDR3 has 16 residues. Trimming took 0 bases from V and 4 from J, leaving 10 bases between them. CDR3 loop: CASSLSVNLGANVLTF. CDR3 DNA sequence: TGTGCCAGCAGTTTATCTGTCAATCTGGGGGCCAACGTCCTGACTTTC.

This sequence joins TRBV9 and TRBJ2-3; 10 bases agree with TRBD2. Losses at the gene ends were 4 bases for V and 5 bases for J; bases not matched to a gene: 19. CDR1 and CDR2 from the germline V gene are SGDLS and YYNGEE. The CDR3 totals 19 residues. The CDR3 spells CASSSSVADIAGGEDTQYF. CDR3 DNA sequence: TGTGCCAGCAGCTCAAGCGTAGCGGATATAGCGGGAGGAGAAGATACGCAGTATTTT.

This rearrangement joins TRBV7-6 to TRBJ2-7, with D possibly TRBD1 on 5 matching bases. From germline, CDR1 is SGHVS and CDR2 FNYEAQ. Deletions cut 0 bases from V and 3 bases from J, with 9 bases between. This CDR3 comprises 14 residues. This CDR3 is CASSLAGHYYEQYF. The CDR3 DNA reads TGTGCCAGCAGCTTAGCTGGACACTACTACGAGCAGTACTTC.